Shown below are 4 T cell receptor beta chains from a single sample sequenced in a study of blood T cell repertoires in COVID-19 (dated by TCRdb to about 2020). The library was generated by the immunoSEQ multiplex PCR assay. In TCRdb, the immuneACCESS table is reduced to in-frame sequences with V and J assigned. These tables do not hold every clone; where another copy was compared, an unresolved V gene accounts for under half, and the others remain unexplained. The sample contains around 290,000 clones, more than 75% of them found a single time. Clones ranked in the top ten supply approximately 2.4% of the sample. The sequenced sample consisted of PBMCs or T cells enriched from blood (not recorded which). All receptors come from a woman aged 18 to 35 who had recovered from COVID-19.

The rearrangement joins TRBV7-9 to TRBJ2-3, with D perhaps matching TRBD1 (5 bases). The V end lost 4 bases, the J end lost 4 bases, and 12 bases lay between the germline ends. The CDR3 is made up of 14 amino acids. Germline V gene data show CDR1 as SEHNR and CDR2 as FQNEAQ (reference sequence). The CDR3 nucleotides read TGTGCCAGCAGCTCCACGCAGGGATCAGATACGCAGTATTTT. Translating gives CASSSTQGSDTQYF.

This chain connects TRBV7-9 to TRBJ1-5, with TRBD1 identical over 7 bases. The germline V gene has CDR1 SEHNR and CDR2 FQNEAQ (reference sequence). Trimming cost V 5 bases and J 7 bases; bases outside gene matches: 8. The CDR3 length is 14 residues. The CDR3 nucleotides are TGTGCCAGCAGCGCCCCAGGGGGACGCCAGCCCCAGCATTTT. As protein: CASSAPGGRQPQHF.

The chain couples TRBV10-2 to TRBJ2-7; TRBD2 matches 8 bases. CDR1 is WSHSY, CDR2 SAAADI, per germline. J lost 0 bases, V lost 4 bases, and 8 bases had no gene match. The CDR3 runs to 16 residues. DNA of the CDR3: TGCGCCAGCAGTGTTTTACTAGCGGAGACCTCCTACGAGCAGTACTTC. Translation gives CASSVLLAETSYEQYF.

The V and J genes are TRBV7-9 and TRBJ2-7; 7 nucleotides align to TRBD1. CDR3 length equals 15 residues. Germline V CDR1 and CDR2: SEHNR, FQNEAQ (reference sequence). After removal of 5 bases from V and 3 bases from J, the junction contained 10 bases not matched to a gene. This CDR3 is CASSPFRQGDYEQYF. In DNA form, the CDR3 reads TGTGCCAGCAGCCCCTTTAGGCAGGGGGACTACGAGCAGTACTTC. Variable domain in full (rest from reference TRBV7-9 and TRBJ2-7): DTGVSQNPRHKITKRGQNVTFRCDPISEHNRLYWYRQTLGQGPEFLTYFQNEAQLEKSRLLSDRFSAERPKGSFSTLEIQRTEQGDSAMYLCASSPFRQGDYEQYFGPGTRLTVT.